This T cell receptor (beta chain) was captured by sequencing in a study of cytomegalovirus exposure and HLA in healthy donors. The wider study: Most donors, roughly 77% of a few hundred genotyped, fell in the Caucasian-associated ancestry cluster. Overall study findings and caveats: CMV serostatus was the only recorded immune exposure for donors.

With 60 Vbeta and 13 Jbeta primers, the PCR was carried out. Produced via immunoSEQ multiplex PCR; TCRdb's table is partial and in-frame only. Of about 170,000 clones in the sample, over 70% are singletons; the top ten hold 1.2% to 1.5%. The donors comprised healthy bone marrow donors. This clone turned up a few times. Its matching antigen is unknown. Between the trimmed V and J ends, which lost 5 bases and 7 bases, there was a span of 8 bases. This CDR3 region has 12 residues. Germline values: CDR1 MNHEY, CDR2 SMNVEV (reference sequence). The clonotype originates from a woman aged 25 to 39 in good health and CMV-seropositive. What was sequenced was PBMCs. The rearrangement links TRBV27 to TRBJ2-2; unclear D gene. The CDR3 loop is CASSLLYGELFF. For the CDR3, the DNA is TGTGCCAGCAGTCTTCTCTACGGGGAGCTGTTTTTT.